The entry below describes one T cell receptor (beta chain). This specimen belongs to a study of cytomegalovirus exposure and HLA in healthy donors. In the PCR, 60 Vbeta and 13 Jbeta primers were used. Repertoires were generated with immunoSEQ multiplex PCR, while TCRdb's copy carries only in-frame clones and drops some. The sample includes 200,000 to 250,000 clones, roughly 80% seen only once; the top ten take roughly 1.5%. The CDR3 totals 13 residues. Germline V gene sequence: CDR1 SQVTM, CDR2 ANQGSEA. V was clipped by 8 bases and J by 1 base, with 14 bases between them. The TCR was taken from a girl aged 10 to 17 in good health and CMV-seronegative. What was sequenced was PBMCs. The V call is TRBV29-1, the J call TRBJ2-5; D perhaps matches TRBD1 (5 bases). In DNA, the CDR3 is TGCAGCTCAAGGGGCCAAATCCAAGAGACCCAGTACTTC. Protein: CSSRGQIQETQYF.